This T cell receptor beta chain was sequenced in a study of blood T cell repertoires in COVID-19. Repertoires were generated with immunoSEQ multiplex PCR, while TCRdb's copy carries only in-frame clones and drops some. The sample has tens of thousands of clones, over 90% seen once. Germline CDR1 and CDR2: SGHDT and YYEEEE. Germline trimming cut 4 bases from V and 7 bases from J; bases unmatched to any gene: 7. The CDR3 is 13 amino acids. Input material: peripheral blood. V gene TRBV5-6 combines with J gene TRBJ1-1; 7 nucleotides agree with TRBD1. The receptor comes from a man in his 60s with active or convalescent COVID-19. For the CDR3, the DNA is TGTGCCAGCAGCCCCCTCGACAGGGATGAAGCTTTCTTT. Its protein is CASSPLDRDEAFF.